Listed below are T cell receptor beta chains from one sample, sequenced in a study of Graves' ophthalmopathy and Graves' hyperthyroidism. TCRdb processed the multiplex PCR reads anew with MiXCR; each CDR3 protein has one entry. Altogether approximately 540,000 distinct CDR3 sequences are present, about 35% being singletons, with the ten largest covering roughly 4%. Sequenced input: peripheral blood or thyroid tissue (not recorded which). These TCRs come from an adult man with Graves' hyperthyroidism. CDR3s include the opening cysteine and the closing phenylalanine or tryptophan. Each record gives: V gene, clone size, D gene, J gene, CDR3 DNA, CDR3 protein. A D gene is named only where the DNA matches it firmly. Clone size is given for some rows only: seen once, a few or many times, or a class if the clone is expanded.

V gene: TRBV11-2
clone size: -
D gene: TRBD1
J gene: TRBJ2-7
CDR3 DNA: TGTACCAGCAGCTTGGACAGGGCCTACGAGCAGTACTTC
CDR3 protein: CTSSLDRAYEQYF

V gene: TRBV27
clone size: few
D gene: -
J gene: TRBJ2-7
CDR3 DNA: TGTGCCAGCAGTTGGACCGCAGGGTCTTACGAGCAGTACTTC
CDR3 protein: CASSWTAGSYEQYF

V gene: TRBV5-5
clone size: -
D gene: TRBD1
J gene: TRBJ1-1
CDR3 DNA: TGTGCCAGCAGCAATACCGGGACAGGGGGTCTCTTT
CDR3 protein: CASSNTGTGGLF

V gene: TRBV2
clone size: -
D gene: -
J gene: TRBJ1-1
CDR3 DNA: TGTGCCAGCAGCTTAGGCCTTCCTAGCGGGAACACTGAAGCTTTCTTT
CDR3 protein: CASSLGLPSGNTEAFF

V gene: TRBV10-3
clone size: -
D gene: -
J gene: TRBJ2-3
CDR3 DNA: TGTGCCATCAGTGATTATATCTCGAGCACAGATACGCAGTATTTT
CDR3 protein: CAISDYISSTDTQYF

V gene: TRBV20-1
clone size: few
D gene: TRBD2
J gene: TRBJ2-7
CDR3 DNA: TGCAGTGCTACTAGCCATAAAGCGGGAGGCTTCTACGAGCAGTACTTC
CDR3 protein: CSATSHKAGGFYEQYF

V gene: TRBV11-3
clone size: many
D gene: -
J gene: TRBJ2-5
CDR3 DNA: TGTGCCAGCAGCTTAGGGACGGTTCCCGAGGGGGAGACCCAGTACTTC
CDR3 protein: CASSLGTVPEGETQYF

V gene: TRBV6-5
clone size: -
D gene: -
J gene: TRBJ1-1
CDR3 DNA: TGTGCCAGCAGACACGAAGGGAACACTGAAGCTTTCTTT
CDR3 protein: CASRHEGNTEAFF

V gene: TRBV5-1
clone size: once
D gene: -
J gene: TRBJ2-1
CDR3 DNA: TGCGCCAGCAGCTTGGGGACAGCGATTAATGAGCAGTTCTTC
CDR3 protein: CASSLGTAINEQFF

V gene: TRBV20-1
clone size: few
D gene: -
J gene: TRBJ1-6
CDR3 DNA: TGCAGTGCGCCTCACCCGGGGTCATATTCACTCCTCCACTTT
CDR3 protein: CSAPHPGSYSLLHF

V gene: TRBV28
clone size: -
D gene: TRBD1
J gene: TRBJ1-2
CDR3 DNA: TGTGCCAGCAGTAAGAACGCCGGGACAGGAAGGAACTATGGCTACACCTTC
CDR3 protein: CASSKNAGTGRNYGYTF